A single sample gave rise to the 4 T cell receptor beta chains below, sequenced in a study of cytomegalovirus exposure and HLA in healthy donors. PCR involved 60 Vbeta and 13 Jbeta primers. TCRdb's copy holds only in-frame clones and misses some; the assay was immunoSEQ multiplex PCR. Among fewer than 150,000 clones listed, roughly 73% were seen once. Sequencing was performed on PBMCs. These receptors originate from a human donor in good health.

CDR3 bases: TGTGCCAGCAGTTTGCGGGCTGGGGCCAACGTCCTGACTTTC. This translates into CASSLRAGANVLTF. The chain employs TRBV27 and TRBJ2-6; a possible D gene is TRBD2 (5 bases). The germline CDR1 and CDR2 sequences are MNHEY and SMNVEV (reference sequence). Trimming left V 3 bases short and J 2 bases short, with 5 bases between. The CDR3 spans 14 residues.

This chain joins TRBV5-1 and TRBJ2-7, with 8 bases identical to TRBD1. Germline lookup yields CDR1 SGHRS and CDR2 YFSETQ. The CDR3 has 14 amino acids. Germline trimming cut 1 base from V and 7 bases from J; bases unmatched to any gene: 7. This chain's CDR3 is CASSLRTGPGEQYF. Here the CDR3 DNA reads TGCGCCAGCAGCTTGAGGACAGGGCCTGGGGAGCAGTACTTC.

This clone was found once. This sequence joins TRBV7-9 and TRBJ1-2; 10 nucleotides align to TRBD1. CDR3 length equals 14 residues. V trimming: 4 bases; J trimming: 8 bases; junction bases outside the gene matches: 7. Germline assignment: CDR1 SEHNR and CDR2 FQNEAQ (reference sequence). The CDR3 here is CASSSGTGERGYTF. Written as DNA, the CDR3 is TGTGCCAGCAGCTCCGGGACAGGGGAGCGAGGCTACACCTTC.

The table lists this clone with a few counts. The chain uses TRBV6-5 and TRBJ2-3; possible D gene TRBD2, 6 bases. The V end lost 5 bases, the J end lost 7 bases, and 13 bases lay between the germline ends. CDR3 length: 13 residues. In germline, CDR1 is MNHEY, CDR2 SVGAGI. The CDR3 is CASSPTAGNTQYF. CDR3 sequence (DNA): TGTGCCAGCAGTCCCACAGCGGGTAATACGCAGTATTTT.